The following is a T cell receptor (beta chain) sequence with its context. This CDR3 is missing its conserved last phenylalanine or tryptophan, likely due to a read error. Because the CDR3's place on the DNA is in doubt, the DNA is left out and the CDR3 is given as listed by TCRdb. TCR beta VDJ combinations and CDR3 sequences were profiled from genomic DNA. A single record per CDR3 protein comes from TCRdb applying MiXCR to the reads. The data show hundreds of thousands of distinct CDR3 sequences, 82% seen once. These data belong to a study of CD8+CD57+ T cells in acquired aplastic anemia. Patients chosen for sequencing had shown CD8+CD57+ cell expansion by flow cytometry. By the time of blood sampling, patients had still received no therapy. Sequenced: sorted CD4+, CD8+, or CD8+CD57+ T cells (not recorded which) from PBMCs. This sequence originates from a human donor with aplastic anemia.

The CDR3 region is CASSYGGIHDKYY. V gene TRBV7-8 combines with J gene TRBJ2-1; the table gives TRBD1 as D, unverified against the DNA. Germline values: CDR1 SGHVS, CDR2 FQNEAQ. Both ends counted, the CDR3 spans 13 residues.